This T cell receptor beta chain was sequenced during a study of CD8 T cells in Susac syndrome. Study-wide context: There were over five sequenced Susac syndrome patients with active disease and eight or nine in remission.

Random hexamers primed reverse transcription of about 0.5 to 1 ug RNA. TCRdb reprocessed the immunoSEQ multiplex PCR reads via MiXCR and lists one record per CDR3 protein. Among fewer than 200,000 distinct CDR3 sequences listed, roughly 92% were seen once. CDR3 length: 18 amino acids. V was shortened by 6 bases and J by 4 bases, with 27 bases between the two germline ends. Germline V gene lookup returns CDR1 LGHNA and CDR2 YSLEER. Patients having Susac syndrome satisfied recently defined diagnostic criteria for definite or probable disease. Sequencing was done on a sample of CD4+ T cells from PBMCs. The rearrangement uses TRBV4-3 and TRBJ1-2, with a tentative D call TRBD1 (5 bases). This receptor was obtained from a human donor with Susac syndrome. The CDR3 loop reads CASRALPVPVSGGYGYTF. CDR3 in DNA: TGCGCCAGCAGGGCTTTGCCCGTCCCCGTCTCTGGGGGCTATGGCTACACCTTC.